The 8 T cell receptor beta chains below all came from one sample that was sequenced in a study of human T cells and chemical hapten exposure. Time point given: patch test 1, 2 weeks after DPC sensitization. The treatment is: therapeutic diphenylcyclopropenone sensitization with weekly scalp DPC. TCRdb used MiXCR to reprocess the RACE reads, holding one entry per CDR3 protein. The sample shows 380,000 or so distinct CDR3 sequences, 4.8% of them seen only once. The sequenced sample was whole blood, obtained in connection with sensitization to the hapten diphenylcyclopropenone (DPC). All receptors come from a woman in her forties or fifties with alopecia areata. Some clones in this sample may be carry-over from other donors' samples.

This clonotype was observed a handful of times. The chain is built from TRBV18 and TRBJ2-7; D possibly corresponds to TRBD1 (6 bases). Deletions cut 1 base from V and 2 bases from J, with 12 bases between. CDR1 KGHSH and CDR2 LQKENI come from the germline V gene. The CDR3 has 15 amino acids. DNA for the CDR3: TGTGCCAGCTCACCACGACAGGAGACTACCTACGAGCAGTACTTC. Protein product: CASSPRQETTYEQYF.

This clonotype showed up many times. The V call is TRBV9, the J call TRBJ1-6, with no clear D. Germline CDR1 reads SGDLS; CDR2 reads YYNGEE. V was pared by 0 bases and J by 6 bases, with 7 bases between. This CDR3 has 14 amino acids. The CDR3 bases are TGTGCCAGCAGCGTAGGAGGTACTAATTCACCCCTCCACTTT. The encoded protein is CASSVGGTNSPLHF.

Ten or more counts support this clonotype. V is TRBV12-5 and J is TRBJ2-1, with D possibly matching TRBD2 (6 bases). V lost 5 bases and J 5 bases, leaving 19 bases between the germline ends. Per germline, CDR1 LGHNT and CDR2 FRNRAP. The CDR3 totals 16 residues. CDR3 sequence reads: CASGPDCCGGDNEQFF. The DNA of the CDR3 is TGTGCTAGTGGTCCCGATTGTTGCGGAGGGGACAATGAGCAGTTCTTC.

This clonotype was seen repeatedly, ten times or more. The J gene is TRBJ2-3, the V gene TRBV11-2; TRBD2 matches at 7 bases. This CDR3 has 15 residues. Germline V gene data show CDR1 as SGHAT and CDR2 as FQNNGV. V shed 5 bases, J shed 2 bases, and the junction held 7 bases outside the gene matches. The CDR3 reads CASSQAGTNTDTQYF. The CDR3, as DNA: TGTGCCAGCAGCCAAGCGGGGACCAACACAGATACGCAGTATTTT.

The chain couples TRBV7-2 to TRBJ2-3; D might be TRBD2 (5 bases). Trimming stripped 10 bases from V and 6 bases from J, with 11 bases between. CDR1 and CDR2 (germline): SGHTA, FQGNSA. There are 11 residues in the CDR3. The CDR3 region is CATNWEDTQYF. The CDR3 DNA reads as TGTGCCACCAACTGGGAGGATACGCAGTATTTT.

This clonotype came up a few times. The chain is built from TRBV5-6 and TRBJ1-2, with 8 bases identical to TRBD1. The CDR3 loop spans 15 amino acids. V was clipped by 0 bases and J by 4 bases; unmatched bases: 5. Germline V lookup: CDR1 SGHDT, CDR2 YYEEEE. DNA of the CDR3: TGTGCCAGCAGCTTGGGACGACAGGGGAGCTATGGCTACACCTTC. This encodes CASSLGRQGSYGYTF.

This clonotype showed up many times. The V gene is TRBV18, the J gene TRBJ2-7, with 8 bases matching TRBD1. Germline CDR1 is KGHSH and CDR2 is LQKENI. The V segment lost 6 bases and the J segment 6 bases; nucleotides outside the gene matches: 4. The CDR3 contains 12 residues. The CDR3 loop reads CASSGTGPEQYF. The CDR3 bases are TGTGCCAGCTCTGGGACAGGCCCCGAGCAGTACTTC.

Ten or more counts support this clonotype. The J gene is TRBJ2-3, the V gene TRBV4-1; 12 positions agree with TRBD2. Germline lookup yields CDR1 MGHRA and CDR2 YSYEKL. Unmatched junction bases numbered 6, after V lost 4 bases and J lost 4 bases. This CDR3 spans 16 amino acids. The CDR3 here is CASSPASSGGADTQYF. CDR3 sequence (DNA): TGCGCCAGCAGCCCAGCATCTAGCGGGGGGGCAGATACGCAGTATTTT.